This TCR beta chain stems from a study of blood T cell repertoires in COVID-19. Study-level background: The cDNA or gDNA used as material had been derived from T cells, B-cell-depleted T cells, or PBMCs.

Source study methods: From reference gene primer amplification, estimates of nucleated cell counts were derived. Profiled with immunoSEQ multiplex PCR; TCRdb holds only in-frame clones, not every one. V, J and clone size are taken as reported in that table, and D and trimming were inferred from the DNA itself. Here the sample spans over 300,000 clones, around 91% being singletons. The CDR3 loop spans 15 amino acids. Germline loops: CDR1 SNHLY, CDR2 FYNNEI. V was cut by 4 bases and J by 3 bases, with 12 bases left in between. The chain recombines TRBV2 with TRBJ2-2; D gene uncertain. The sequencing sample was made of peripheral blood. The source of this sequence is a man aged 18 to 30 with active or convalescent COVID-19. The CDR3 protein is CASSVISIDTGELFF. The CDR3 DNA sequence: TGTGCCAGCAGTGTAATTAGTATAGACACCGGGGAGCTGTTTTTT.